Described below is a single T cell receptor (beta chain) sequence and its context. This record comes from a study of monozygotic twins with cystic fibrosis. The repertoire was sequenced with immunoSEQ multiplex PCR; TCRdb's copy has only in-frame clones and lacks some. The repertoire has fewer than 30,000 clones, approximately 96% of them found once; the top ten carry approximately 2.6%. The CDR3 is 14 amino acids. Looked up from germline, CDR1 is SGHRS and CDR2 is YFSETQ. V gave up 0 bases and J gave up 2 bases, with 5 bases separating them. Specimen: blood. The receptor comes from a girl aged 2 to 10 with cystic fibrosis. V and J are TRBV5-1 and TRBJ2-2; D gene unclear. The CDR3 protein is CASSLAGNTGELFF. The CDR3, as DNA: TGCGCCAGCAGCTTGGCGGGTAACACCGGGGAGCTGTTTTTT.